This T cell receptor (beta chain) emerged from a study of prognosis after radiotherapy for stage I lung cancer. Using two-round multiplex PCR, the authors amplified TCR beta CDR3 from genomic DNA. Each TRBV and TRBJ gene had its own primer in the first PCR round. TCRdb used MiXCR to reprocess the multiplex PCR reads, holding one entry per CDR3 protein. This sample carries some 38,000 distinct CDR3 sequences, roughly 24% of them seen once, and the ten largest clones take less than 30%. This clonotype was observed at least ten times. Germline V lookup: CDR1 SGHDT, CDR2 YYEEEE. This CDR3 is built from 14 residues. Trimming left V 1 base short and J 1 base short, with 8 bases between.

Sequencing used PBMCs, obtained before or after stereotactic body radiation therapy (not recorded which). The chain couples TRBV5-6 to TRBJ1-1; D remains ambiguous. The receptor's source is a donor aged 50 or older with non-small cell lung cancer. The CDR3: CASSLLPPNTEAFF. CDR3 coding DNA: TGTGCCAGCAGCTTGTTACCCCCGAACACTGAAGCTTTCTTT.